The 20 T cell receptor beta chains below were found in one sample sequenced in a study of shared clonotypes between healthy human individuals. Assay used: immunoSEQ multiplex PCR; TCRdb lists only in-frame clones, some missing. Of some 1,400,000 clones listed, 95% to 97% are singletons. Sequencing used naive CD4+ T cells sorted from blood. As to subset: CD45RA+ positively selected. The receptors originated from a man aged 25 to 40 in good health.

V usage is TRBV7-9 and J usage is TRBJ2-7; no definite D call. The germline V gene encodes CDR1 SEHNR and CDR2 FQNEAQ (reference sequence). The V end lost 5 bases, the J end lost 0 bases, and 20 bases lay between the germline ends. The CDR3 consists of 17 residues. CDR3 protein: CASSPSGLTAVSYEQYF. For the CDR3, the DNA is TGTGCCAGCAGCCCCAGTGGGTTAACGGCGGTCTCCTACGAGCAGTACTTC.

Turning to this clone: The same CDR3 arises from other DNA sequences in this sample as well. V and J are TRBV6-1 and TRBJ2-6; D is unclear. The germline V gene encodes CDR1 MNHNS and CDR2 SASEGT. This CDR3 contains 13 residues. V shed 6 bases and J shed 0 bases, with 3 bases lying between them. The CDR3 here is CASRSSGANVLTF. CDR3 DNA sequence: TGTGCCAGCAGGAGCTCTGGGGCCAACGTCCTGACTTTC.

J is TRBJ2-3 and V is TRBV11-1, with TRBD1 identical over 9 bases. Germline CDR1 SGHAT, CDR2 FQDESV (reference sequence). The CDR3 is 19 amino acids. V dropped 8 bases and J dropped 1; count of bases not matched to a gene: 19. CDR3 protein: CASAHPGQGWERGTDTQYF. The CDR3 bases are TGTGCCAGCGCCCACCCGGGACAGGGCTGGGAGAGGGGCACAGATACGCAGTATTTT.

The chain joins TRBV4-3 to TRBJ2-7; either TRBD1 or TRBD2 may supply D (6 bases each). Trimming left V 3 bases short and J 7 bases short, with 13 bases between. Germline loops: CDR1 LGHNA, CDR2 YSLEER. CDR3 length equals 13 residues. CDR3 protein: CASSQIEGGEQYF. In DNA, the CDR3 is TGCGCCAGCAGCCAGATTGAGGGGGGAGAGCAGTACTTC.

J is TRBJ1-1 and V is TRBV6-6; D remains ambiguous. The CDR3 has 14 amino acids. In germline, CDR1 is MNHNY, CDR2 SVGAGI (reference sequence). Trimming pared 7 bases from V and 0 bases from J, leaving 12 bases between. The CDR3 loop reads CASTHRGMNTEAFF. The CDR3 coding sequence is TGTGCCAGCACCCATAGAGGTATGAACACTGAAGCTTTCTTT.

The genes are TRBV12-1 and TRBJ2-7. TRBV12-1 is classified as a pseudogene. This CDR3 is built from 14 residues. CDR3 DNA sequence: TGTGCCAGCAGCTTTCGGGCGAGGACCTACGAGCAGTACTTC. Protein sequence: CASSFRARTYEQYF.

V gene TRBV30 combines with J gene TRBJ2-6, with TRBD1 matching 7 bases. CDR3 size: 17 residues. V lost 3 bases to trimming and J lost 0 bases; unmatched junction nucleotides: 8. The germline CDR1 and CDR2 sequences are GTSNPN and SVGIG (reference sequence). For the CDR3, the DNA is TGTGCCTGGAGCGAAGGGGACAGCCCCTCTGGGGCCAACGTCCTGACTTTC. Its protein is CAWSEGDSPSGANVLTF.

This clone was seen a few times. The sample carries other DNA sequences with the same CDR3. The V call is TRBV20-1, the J call TRBJ1-1; no clear D. There are 8 residues in the CDR3. Germline V gene data show CDR1 as DFQATT and CDR2 as SNEGSKA (reference sequence). The V end lost 3 bases, the J end lost 7 bases, and 0 bases lay between the germline ends. The CDR3 bases are TGCAGTGCTAGTGAAGCTTTCTTT. Amino acids: CSASEAFF.

The V gene is TRBV28, the J gene TRBJ2-5; TRBD1 matches at 12 bases. Trimming at V came to 5 bases and at J to 5 bases, leaving 9 bases not matched to a gene. From germline, CDR1 is MDHEN and CDR2 SYDVKM. This CDR3 has 16 amino acids. The CDR3 loop reads CASSHSGTGGRETQYF. In nucleotides, the CDR3 is TGTGCCAGCAGTCACTCCGGGACAGGGGGCAGGGAGACCCAGTACTTC.

About this clone itself: The identical CDR3 is also encoded by other nucleotide sequences in the sample. The rearrangement uses TRBV9 and TRBJ1-3, with D unclear. V was cut by 0 bases and J by 0 bases, with 10 bases left in between. Germline lookup yields CDR1 SGDLS and CDR2 YYNGEE. The CDR3 spans 16 residues. CDR3 residues: CASSVDGGSSGNTIYF. CDR3 bases: TGTGCCAGCAGCGTAGACGGCGGGAGCTCTGGAAACACCATATATTTT.

The CDR3 DNA reads TGTGCCAGCAGTGACGATCAGCCCCAGCATTTT. Its translation is CASSDDQPQHF. The chain uses TRBV6-1 and TRBJ1-5; D is unresolved. Germline V CDR1 and CDR2: MNHNS, SASEGT. Trimming removed 3 bases from V and 5 bases from J, with 2 bases in between. The CDR3 length is 11 residues.

This sequence joins TRBV29-1 and TRBJ1-2; D perhaps matches TRBD1 (5 bases). Trimming took 4 bases from V and 6 from J, leaving 21 bases between them. The CDR3 length is 15 residues. Germline V gives CDR1 SQVTM, CDR2 ANQGSEA. The CDR3 nucleotides are TGCAGCGTTGTGTTTCCCCGGGTCGTCAGGGATGGCTACACCTTC. Translated, it gives CSVVFPRVVRDGYTF.

V and J are TRBV5-1 and TRBJ2-2; D possibly matches TRBD1 or TRBD2 (5 bases each). The CDR3 runs to 15 residues. Germline lookup yields CDR1 SGHRS and CDR2 YFSETQ. With 3 bases removed from V and 1 base from J, the gap between germline ends came to 10 bases. CDR3 residues: CASSYRDGNTGELFF. The CDR3 DNA is TGCGCCAGCAGCTACCGGGACGGGAACACCGGGGAGCTGTTTTTT.

This chain links TRBV30 with TRBJ2-3, with 7 bases identical to TRBD2. CDR3 size: 13 residues. Trimming removed 5 bases from V and 2 bases from J; junction bases left unmatched: 4. CDR1 and CDR2 from the germline V gene are GTSNPN and SVGIG (reference sequence). The CDR3 nucleotides are TGTGCCTGGTCACTAGCGCTCACAGATACGCAGTATTTT. This translates into CAWSLALTDTQYF.

The chain recombines TRBV5-4 with TRBJ1-4, with 8 bases lining up with TRBD1. Germline CDR1 and CDR2: SGHNT and YYREEE (reference sequence). The CDR3 is 19 residues long. Unmatched junction bases numbered 24, after V lost 4 bases and J lost 10 bases. The CDR3 sequence: CASSHEGSRIGRGQGKLFF. The CDR3 nucleotides read TGTGCCAGCAGCCATGAAGGCTCGCGGATAGGCAGGGGGCAAGGAAAACTGTTTTTT.

The CDR3 bases are TGTGCCAGCAGCCGGGGCTACGAGCAGTACTTC. Translating it yields CASSRGYEQYF. The chain is built from TRBV9 and TRBJ2-5, with D possibly TRBD2 on 5 matching bases. The J call may be faulty, since TRBJ2-7 better matches the DNA end. CDR3 length: 11 residues. Germline CDR1 reads SGDLS; CDR2 reads YYNGEE.

This chain joins TRBV7-3 and TRBJ2-1; no reliable D call. Per germline, CDR1 SGHTA and CDR2 FQGTGA. This CDR3 region has 13 residues. V was trimmed by 5 bases and J by 2 bases, leaving 7 bases between them. The CDR3 DNA reads TGTGCCAGCAGCCCGGTGGCCTACAATGAGCAGTTCTTC. Translation: CASSPVAYNEQFF.

A note on this clone: The sample holds other DNA sequences that translate to the same CDR3. The chain carries TRBV19 and TRBJ2-3; TRBD2 agrees at 9 bases. This CDR3 is built from 14 residues. Germline V gives CDR1 LNHDA, CDR2 SQIVND (reference sequence). The V segment lost 3 bases and the J segment 3 bases; nucleotides outside the gene matches: 1. CDR3: CASSISGSTDTQYF. Written as DNA, the CDR3 is TGTGCCAGTAGTATTAGCGGGAGTACAGATACGCAGTATTTT.

CDR3 coding DNA: TGTGCCAGCAGCTCAATAGCTATCTACAATGAGCAGTTCTTC. Translated: CASSSIAIYNEQFF. The chain uses TRBV5-5 and TRBJ2-1; D gene unclear. The CDR3 sequence is 14 residues long. V was cut by 3 bases and J by 3 bases, with 10 bases left in between. Germline CDR1 and CDR2: SGHKS and YYEKEE (reference sequence).

This sequence joins TRBV5-1 and TRBJ2-6; TRBD1 agrees at 9 bases. This CDR3 spans 18 amino acids. V lost 4 bases to trimming and J lost 0 bases; unmatched junction nucleotides: 8. CDR1 is SGHRS, CDR2 YFSETQ, per germline. The CDR3 loop reads CASSPAGTGFSGANVLTF. The DNA of the CDR3 is TGCGCCAGCAGCCCGGCCGGGACAGGGTTCTCTGGGGCCAACGTCCTGACTTTC.